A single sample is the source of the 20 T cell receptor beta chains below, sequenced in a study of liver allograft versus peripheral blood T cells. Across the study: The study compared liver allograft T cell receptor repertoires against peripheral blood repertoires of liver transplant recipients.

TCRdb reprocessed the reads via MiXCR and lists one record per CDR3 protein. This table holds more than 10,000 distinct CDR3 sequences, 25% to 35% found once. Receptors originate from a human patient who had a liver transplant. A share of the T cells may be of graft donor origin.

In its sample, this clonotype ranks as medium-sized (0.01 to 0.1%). CDR3 region: CASSGTDSYGYTF. The CDR3 nucleotides read TGTGCCAGTAGCGGGACAGATTCCTATGGCTACACCTTC. The rearrangement links TRBV19 to TRBJ1-2, with 7 bases identical to TRBD1. The CDR3 is 13 amino acids. The germline V gene has CDR1 LNHDA and CDR2 SQIVND (reference sequence). Trimming at V came to 6 bases and at J to 4 bases, leaving 5 bases not matched to a gene. The variable domain in full, completed from reference TRBV19 and TRBJ1-2, reads DGGITQSPKYLFRKEGQNVTLSCEQNLNHDAMYWYRQDPGQGLRLIYYSQIVNDFQKGDIAEGYSVSREKKESFPLTVTSAQKNPTAFYLCASSGTDSYGYTFGSGTRLTVV.

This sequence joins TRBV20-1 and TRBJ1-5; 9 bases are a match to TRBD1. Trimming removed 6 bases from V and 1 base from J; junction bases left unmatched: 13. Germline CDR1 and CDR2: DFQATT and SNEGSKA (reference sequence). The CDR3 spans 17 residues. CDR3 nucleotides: TGCAGTGCCAAGACGTCACAGGGGGCAAGAAGCAATCAGCCCCAGCATTTT. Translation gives CSAKTSQGARSNQPQHF.

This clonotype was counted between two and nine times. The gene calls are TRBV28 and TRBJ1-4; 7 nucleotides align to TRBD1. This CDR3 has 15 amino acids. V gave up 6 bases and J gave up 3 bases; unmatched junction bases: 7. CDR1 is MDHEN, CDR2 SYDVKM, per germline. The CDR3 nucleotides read TGTGCCAGCAGCCTAGGGGGCGCAGCTAATGAAAAACTGTTTTTT. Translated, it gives CASSLGGAANEKLFF.

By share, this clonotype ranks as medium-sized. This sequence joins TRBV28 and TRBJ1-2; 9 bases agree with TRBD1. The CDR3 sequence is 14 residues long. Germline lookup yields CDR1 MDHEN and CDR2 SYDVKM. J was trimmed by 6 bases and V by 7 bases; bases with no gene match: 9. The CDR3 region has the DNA TGTGCCAGCACCCCCACAGGGGGCGCTCATGGCTACACCTTC. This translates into CASTPTGGAHGYTF.

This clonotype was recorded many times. For the CDR3, the DNA is TGTGCCAGTAGTATAGTAAAGTCCTACGAGCAGTACTTC. The encoded protein is CASSIVKSYEQYF. The J gene is TRBJ2-7, the V gene TRBV19, with D unclear. V lost 1 base and J lost 1, with 5 bases in between. Germline V lookup: CDR1 LNHDA, CDR2 SQIVND (reference sequence). The length of the CDR3 is 13 residues.

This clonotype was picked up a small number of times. The CDR3 nucleotides are TGTGCCAGCACGTCCGGGGGCACTGAAGCTTTCTTT. This codes for CASTSGGTEAFF. This chain links TRBV12-3 or TRBV12-4 with TRBJ1-1; the D gene is possibly TRBD1 (5 bases). This CDR3 spans 12 amino acids. The ends were cut back, 7 bases at V and 4 bases at J, with 10 bases in the middle.

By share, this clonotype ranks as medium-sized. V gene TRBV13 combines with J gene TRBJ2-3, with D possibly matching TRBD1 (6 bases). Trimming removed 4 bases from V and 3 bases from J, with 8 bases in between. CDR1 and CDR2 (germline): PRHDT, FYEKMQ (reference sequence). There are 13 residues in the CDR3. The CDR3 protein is CASSYGQTDTQYF. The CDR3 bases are TGTGCCAGCAGCTATGGACAGACAGATACGCAGTATTTT.

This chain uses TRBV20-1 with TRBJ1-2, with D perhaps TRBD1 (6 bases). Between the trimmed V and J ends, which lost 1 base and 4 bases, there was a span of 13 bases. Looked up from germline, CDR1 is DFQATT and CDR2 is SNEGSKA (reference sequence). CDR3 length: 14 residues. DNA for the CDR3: TGCAGTGCTAGAGGGTACAGGGAAGGCTATGGCTACACCTTC. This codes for CSARGYREGYGYTF.

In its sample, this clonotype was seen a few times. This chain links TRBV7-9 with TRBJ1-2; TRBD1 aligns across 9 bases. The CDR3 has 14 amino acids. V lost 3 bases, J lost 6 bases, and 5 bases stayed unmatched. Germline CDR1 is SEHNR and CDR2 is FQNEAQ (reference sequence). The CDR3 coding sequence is TGTGCCAGCAGCTTCCGGGACAGGGTACATGGCTACACCTTC. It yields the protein CASSFRDRVHGYTF.

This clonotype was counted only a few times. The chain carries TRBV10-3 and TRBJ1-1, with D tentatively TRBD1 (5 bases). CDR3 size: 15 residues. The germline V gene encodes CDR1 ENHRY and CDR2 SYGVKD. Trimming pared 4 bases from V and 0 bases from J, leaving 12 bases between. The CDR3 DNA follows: TGTGCCATCAGTGCTCAGGGTAGCGTGAACACTGAAGCTTTCTTT. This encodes CAISAQGSVNTEAFF.

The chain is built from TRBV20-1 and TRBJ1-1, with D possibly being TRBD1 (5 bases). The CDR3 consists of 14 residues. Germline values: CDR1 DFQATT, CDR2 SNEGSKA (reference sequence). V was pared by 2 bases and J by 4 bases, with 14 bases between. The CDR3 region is CSARQGGGSTEAFF. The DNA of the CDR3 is TGCAGTGCTAGACAGGGCGGAGGGAGCACTGAAGCTTTCTTT.

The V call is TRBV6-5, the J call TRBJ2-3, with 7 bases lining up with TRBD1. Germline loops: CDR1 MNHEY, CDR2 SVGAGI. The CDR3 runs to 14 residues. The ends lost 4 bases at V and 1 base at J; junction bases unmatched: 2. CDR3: CASSSGQGTDTQYF. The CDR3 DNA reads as TGTGCCAGCAGTTCCGGACAGGGCACAGATACGCAGTATTTT.

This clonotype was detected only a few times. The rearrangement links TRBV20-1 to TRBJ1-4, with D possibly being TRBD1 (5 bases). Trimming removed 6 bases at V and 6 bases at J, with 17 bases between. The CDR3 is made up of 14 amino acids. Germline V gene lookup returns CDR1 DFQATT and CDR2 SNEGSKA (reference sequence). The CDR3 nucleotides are TGCAGTGCCCGGAGGACACTAAAGGATGAAAAACTGTTTTTT. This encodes CSARRTLKDEKLFF.

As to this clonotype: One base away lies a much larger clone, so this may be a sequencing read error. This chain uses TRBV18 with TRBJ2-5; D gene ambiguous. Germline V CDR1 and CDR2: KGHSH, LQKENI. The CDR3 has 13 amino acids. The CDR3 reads CASSPGIQETKYF. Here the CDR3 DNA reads TGTGCCAGCTCACCAGGGATCCAAGAGACCAAGTACTTC.

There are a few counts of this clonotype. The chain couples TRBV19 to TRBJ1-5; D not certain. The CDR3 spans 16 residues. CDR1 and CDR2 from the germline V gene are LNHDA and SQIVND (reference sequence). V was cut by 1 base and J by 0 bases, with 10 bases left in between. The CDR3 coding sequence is TGTGCCAGTAGTATAGTCGGAGGCCCTAGCAATCAGCCCCAGCATTTT. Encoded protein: CASSIVGGPSNQPQHF.

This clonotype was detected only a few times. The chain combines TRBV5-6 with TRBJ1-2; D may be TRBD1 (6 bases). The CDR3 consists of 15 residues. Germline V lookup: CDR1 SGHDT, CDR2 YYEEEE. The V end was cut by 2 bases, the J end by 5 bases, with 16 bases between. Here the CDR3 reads CASSLGNRVKYGYTF. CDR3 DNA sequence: TGTGCCAGCAGCTTAGGAAACAGGGTTAAGTATGGCTACACCTTC.

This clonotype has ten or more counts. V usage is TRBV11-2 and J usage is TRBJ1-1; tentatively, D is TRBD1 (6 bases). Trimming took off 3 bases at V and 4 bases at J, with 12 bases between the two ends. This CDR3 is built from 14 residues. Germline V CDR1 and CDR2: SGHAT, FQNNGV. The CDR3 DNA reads TGTGCCAGCAGCTTCACCACAGGGAGCACTGAAGCTTTCTTT. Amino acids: CASSFTTGSTEAFF.

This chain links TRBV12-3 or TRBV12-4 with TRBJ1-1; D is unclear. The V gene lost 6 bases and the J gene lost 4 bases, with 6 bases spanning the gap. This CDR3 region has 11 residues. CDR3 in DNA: TGTGCCAGCAGCTTAAGCACTGAAGCTTTCTTT. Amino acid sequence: CASSLSTEAFF.

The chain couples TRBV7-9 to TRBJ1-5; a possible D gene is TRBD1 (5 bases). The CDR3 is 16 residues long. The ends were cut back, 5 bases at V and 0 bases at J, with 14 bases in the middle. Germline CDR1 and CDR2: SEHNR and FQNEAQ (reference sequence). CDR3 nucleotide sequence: TGTGCCAGCAGCCGGACCGGGGGGGATAGCAATCAGCCCCAGCATTTT. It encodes CASSRTGGDSNQPQHF.

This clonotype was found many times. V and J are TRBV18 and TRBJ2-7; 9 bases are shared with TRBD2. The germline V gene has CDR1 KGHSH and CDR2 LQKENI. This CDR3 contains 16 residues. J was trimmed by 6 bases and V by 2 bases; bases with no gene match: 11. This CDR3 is CASSPVAAGGQGEQYF. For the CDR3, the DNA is TGTGCCAGCTCACCAGTCGCGGCGGGAGGGCAGGGCGAGCAGTACTTC.